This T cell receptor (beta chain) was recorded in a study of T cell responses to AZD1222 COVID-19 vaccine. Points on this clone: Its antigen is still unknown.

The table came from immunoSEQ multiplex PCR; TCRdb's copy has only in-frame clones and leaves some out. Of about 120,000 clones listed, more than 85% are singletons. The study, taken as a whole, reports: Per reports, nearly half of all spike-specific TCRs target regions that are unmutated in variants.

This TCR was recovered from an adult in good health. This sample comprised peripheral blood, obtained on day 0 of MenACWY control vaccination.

CDR3 nucleotide sequence: TGTGCCAGCAGCCCCAGGGATGGCTACACCTTC. Amino acids: CASSPRDGYTF. The chain joins TRBV3-1 (or the pseudogene TRBV3-2) to TRBJ1-2, with D perhaps TRBD1 (5 bases). CDR1 is LGHDT, CDR2 YNNKEL, per germline (reference sequence). V lost 4 bases and J lost 6, with 6 bases in between. This CDR3 spans 11 amino acids.